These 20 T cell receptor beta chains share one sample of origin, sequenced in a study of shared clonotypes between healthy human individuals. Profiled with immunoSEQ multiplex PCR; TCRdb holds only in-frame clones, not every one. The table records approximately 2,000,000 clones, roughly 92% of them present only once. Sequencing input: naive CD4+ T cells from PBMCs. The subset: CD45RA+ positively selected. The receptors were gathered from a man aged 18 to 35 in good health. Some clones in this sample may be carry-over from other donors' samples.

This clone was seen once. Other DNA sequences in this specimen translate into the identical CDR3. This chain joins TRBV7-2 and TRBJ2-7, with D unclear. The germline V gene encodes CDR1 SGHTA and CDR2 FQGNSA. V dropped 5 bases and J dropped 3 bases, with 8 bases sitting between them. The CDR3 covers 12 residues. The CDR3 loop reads CASSLLFYEQYF. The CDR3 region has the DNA TGTGCCAGCAGCCTACTATTCTACGAGCAGTACTTC.

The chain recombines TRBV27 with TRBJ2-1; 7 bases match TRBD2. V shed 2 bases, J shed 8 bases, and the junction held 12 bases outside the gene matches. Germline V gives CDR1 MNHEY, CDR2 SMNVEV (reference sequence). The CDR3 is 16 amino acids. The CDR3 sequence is CASSLRPSGTGDEQFF. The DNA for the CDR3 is TGTGCCAGCAGTTTACGTCCTAGCGGAACCGGGGATGAGCAGTTCTTC.

CDR3 DNA sequence: TGTGCCAGCAGCTTGTTAGGGGTAGATACGCAGTATTTT. Translation gives CASSLLGVDTQYF. The genes are TRBV5-8 and TRBJ2-3; weak D call: TRBD1 (5 bases). The V and J ends lost 1 base and 5 bases respectively, with 8 bases between them. Germline assignment: CDR1 SGHTS and CDR2 YDEGEE. The CDR3 covers 13 residues.

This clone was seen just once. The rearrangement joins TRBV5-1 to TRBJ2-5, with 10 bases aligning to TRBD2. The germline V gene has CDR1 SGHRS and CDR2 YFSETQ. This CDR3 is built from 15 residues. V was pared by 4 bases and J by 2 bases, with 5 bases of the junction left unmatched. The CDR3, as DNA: TGCGCCAGCAGCCCGGGACTAGCGACACAAGAGACCCAGTACTTC. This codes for CASSPGLATQETQYF.

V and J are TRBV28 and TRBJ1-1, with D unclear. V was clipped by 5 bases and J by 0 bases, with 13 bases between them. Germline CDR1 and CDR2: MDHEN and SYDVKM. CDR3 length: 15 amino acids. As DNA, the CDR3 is TGTGCCAGCAGTGCGGGGTACGGGTTGAACACTGAAGCTTTCTTT. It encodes CASSAGYGLNTEAFF.

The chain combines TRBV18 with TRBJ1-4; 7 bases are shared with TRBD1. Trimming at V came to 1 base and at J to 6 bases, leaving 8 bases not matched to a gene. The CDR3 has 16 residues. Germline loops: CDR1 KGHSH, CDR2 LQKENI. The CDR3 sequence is CASSPLPRGPDEKLFF. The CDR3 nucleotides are TGTGCCAGCTCACCACTTCCTAGGGGGCCGGATGAAAAACTGTTTTTT.

CDR3 DNA: TGTGCCAGCAGCCTACGGGGACAGAACACTGAAGCTTTCTTT. Translation: CASSLRGQNTEAFF. The chain joins TRBV7-8 to TRBJ1-1, with D perhaps TRBD1 (6 bases). The CDR3 consists of 14 residues. V lost 5 bases and J lost 1, with 11 bases in between. Looked up from germline, CDR1 is SGHVS and CDR2 is FQNEAQ.

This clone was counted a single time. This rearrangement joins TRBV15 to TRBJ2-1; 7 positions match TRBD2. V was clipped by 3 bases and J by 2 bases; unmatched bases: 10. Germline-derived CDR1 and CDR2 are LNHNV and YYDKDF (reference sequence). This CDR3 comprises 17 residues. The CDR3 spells CATSRGGTTATYNEQFF. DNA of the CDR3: TGTGCCACCAGCAGGGGTGGGACTACCGCCACCTACAATGAGCAGTTCTTC.

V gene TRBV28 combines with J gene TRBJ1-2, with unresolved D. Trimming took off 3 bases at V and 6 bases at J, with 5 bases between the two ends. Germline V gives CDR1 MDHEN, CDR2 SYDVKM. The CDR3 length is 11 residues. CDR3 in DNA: TGTGCCAGCAGTTTTCAAGATGGCTACACCTTC. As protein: CASSFQDGYTF.

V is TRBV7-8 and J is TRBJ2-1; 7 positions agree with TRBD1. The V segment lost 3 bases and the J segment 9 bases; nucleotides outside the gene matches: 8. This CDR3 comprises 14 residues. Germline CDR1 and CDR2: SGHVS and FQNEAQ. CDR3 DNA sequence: TGTGCCAGCAGCTTTTGGGGCCCAGGGGGTGAGCAGTTCTTC. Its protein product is CASSFWGPGGEQFF.

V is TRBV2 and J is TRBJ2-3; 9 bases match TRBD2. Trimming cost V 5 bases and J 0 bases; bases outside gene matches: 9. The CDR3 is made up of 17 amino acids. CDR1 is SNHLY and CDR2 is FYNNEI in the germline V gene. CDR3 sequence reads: CASSRTSGFTSTDTQYF. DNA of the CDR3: TGTGCCAGCAGTAGAACTAGCGGGTTTACTAGCACAGATACGCAGTATTTT.

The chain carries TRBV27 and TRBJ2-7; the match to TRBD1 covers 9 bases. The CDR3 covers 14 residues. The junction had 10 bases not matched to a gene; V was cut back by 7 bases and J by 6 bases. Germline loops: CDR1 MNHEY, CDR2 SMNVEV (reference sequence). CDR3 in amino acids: CASTMRDRAGEQYF. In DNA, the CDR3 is TGTGCCAGCACCATGAGGGACAGGGCGGGCGAGCAGTACTTC.

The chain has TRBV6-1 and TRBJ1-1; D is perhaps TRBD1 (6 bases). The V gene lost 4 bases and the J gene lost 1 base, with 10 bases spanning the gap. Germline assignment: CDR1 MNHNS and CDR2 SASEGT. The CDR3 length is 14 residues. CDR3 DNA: TGTGCCAGCAGTGGAGGACAGTGGAACACTGAAGCTTTCTTT. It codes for CASSGGQWNTEAFF.

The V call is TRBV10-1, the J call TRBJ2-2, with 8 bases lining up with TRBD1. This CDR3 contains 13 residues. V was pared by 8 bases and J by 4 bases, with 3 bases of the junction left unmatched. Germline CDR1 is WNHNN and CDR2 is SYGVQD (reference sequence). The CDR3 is CASRQGATGELFF. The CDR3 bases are TGCGCCAGCCGCCAGGGGGCCACCGGGGAGCTGTTTTTT.

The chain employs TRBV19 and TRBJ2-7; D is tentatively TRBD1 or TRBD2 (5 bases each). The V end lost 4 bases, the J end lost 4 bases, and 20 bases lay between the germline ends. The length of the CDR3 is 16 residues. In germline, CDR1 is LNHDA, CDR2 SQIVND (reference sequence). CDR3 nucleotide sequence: TGTGCCAGTAGTACCCAATCCGGGACGGTAGGATACGAGCAGTACTTC. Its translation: CASSTQSGTVGYEQYF.

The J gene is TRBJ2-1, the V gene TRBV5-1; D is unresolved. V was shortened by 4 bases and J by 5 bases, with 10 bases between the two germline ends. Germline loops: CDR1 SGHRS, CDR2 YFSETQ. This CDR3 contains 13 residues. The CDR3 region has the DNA TGCGCCAGCAGCGCATACAGAGACAATGAGCAGTTCTTC. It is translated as CASSAYRDNEQFF.

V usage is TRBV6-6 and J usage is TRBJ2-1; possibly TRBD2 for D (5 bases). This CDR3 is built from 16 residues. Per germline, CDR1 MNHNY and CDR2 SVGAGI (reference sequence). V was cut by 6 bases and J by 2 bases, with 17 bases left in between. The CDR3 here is CASSPRAEVTYNEQFF. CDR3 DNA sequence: TGTGCCAGCAGCCCGAGAGCGGAGGTCACCTACAATGAGCAGTTCTTC.

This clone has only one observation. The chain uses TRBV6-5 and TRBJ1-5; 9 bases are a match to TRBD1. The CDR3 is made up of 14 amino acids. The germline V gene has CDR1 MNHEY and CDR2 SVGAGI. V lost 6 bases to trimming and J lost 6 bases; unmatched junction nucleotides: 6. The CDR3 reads CASSRDRAVQPQHF. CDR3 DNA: TGTGCCAGCAGCCGGGACAGGGCAGTTCAGCCCCAGCATTTT.

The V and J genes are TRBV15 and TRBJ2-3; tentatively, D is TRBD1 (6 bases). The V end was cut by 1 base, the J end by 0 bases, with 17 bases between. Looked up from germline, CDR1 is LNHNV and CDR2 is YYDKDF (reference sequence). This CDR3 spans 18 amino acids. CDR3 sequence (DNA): TGTGCCACCAGCAGAGCCGCGACAGGTGGCCTTAGCACAGATACGCAGTATTTT. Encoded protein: CATSRAATGGLSTDTQYF. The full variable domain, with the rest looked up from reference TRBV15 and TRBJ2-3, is DAMVIQNPRYQVTQFGKPVTLSCSQTLNHNVMYWYQQKSSQAPKLLFHYYDKDFNNEADTPDNFQSRRPNTSFCFLDIRSPGLGDTAMYLCATSRAATGGLSTDTQYFGPGTRLTVL.

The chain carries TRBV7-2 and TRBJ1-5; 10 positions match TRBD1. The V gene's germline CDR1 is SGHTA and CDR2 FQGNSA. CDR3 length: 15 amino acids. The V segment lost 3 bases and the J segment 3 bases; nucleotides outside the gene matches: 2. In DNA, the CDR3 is TGTGCCAGCAGCTTCGGGACAGGGGACAATCAGCCCCAGCATTTT. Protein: CASSFGTGDNQPQHF.